Presented here are 6 T cell receptor beta chains from one specimen sequenced in a study of T cells in Graves' hyperthyroidism and ophthalmopathy. RNA transcripts gave rise to amplified TCR beta CDR3 regions. Carried out on the TCR CDR3, a first-round RT-PCR used the HTBI primer set. A single record per CDR3 protein comes from TCRdb applying MiXCR to the multiplex PCR reads. The sample lists roughly 400,000 distinct CDR3 sequences, around 25% occurring once. Sequenced sample: blood. The receptors shown here come from a man in his fifties with Graves' hyperthyroidism.

The table lists this clonotype with a few counts. In nucleotides, the CDR3 is TGCAGTGCGACCGGGACTAGCGGGGCCAAAATGTCCTACGAGCAGTACTTC. This codes for CSATGTSGAKMSYEQYF. The chain recombines TRBV20-1 with TRBJ2-7, with 13 bases that match TRBD2. The trim removed 6 bases at V and 1 base at J, leaving 12 bases unmatched. CDR1 is DFQATT and CDR2 is SNEGSKA in the germline V gene (reference sequence). The CDR3 has 17 amino acids.

This clonotype was counted between two and nine times. This sequence joins TRBV11-2 and TRBJ1-3; no clear D. Germline V CDR1 and CDR2: SGHAT, FQNNGV. The CDR3 is 14 amino acids. Trimming removed 6 bases from V and 0 bases from J, with 9 bases in between. The CDR3 DNA is TGTGCCAGCAGTACACCGAGCTCTGGAAACACCATATATTTT. It encodes CASSTPSSGNTIYF.

This sequence joins TRBV19 and TRBJ2-5; D may be TRBD2 (6 bases). Trimming stripped 4 bases from V and 3 bases from J, with 6 bases between. The CDR3 sequence is 12 residues long. Looked up from germline, CDR1 is LNHDA and CDR2 is SQIVND (reference sequence). This CDR3 is CASSKREETQYF. The DNA of the CDR3 is TGTGCCAGTAGTAAGCGGGAAGAGACCCAGTACTTC.

The rearrangement joins TRBV24-1 to TRBJ2-1, with 8 bases matching TRBD1. V trimming: 6 bases; J trimming: 8 bases; junction bases outside the gene matches: 11. From germline, CDR1 is KGHDR and CDR2 SFDVKD. The CDR3 runs 15 residues. The DNA of the CDR3 is TGTGCCACCAGTACACCCGGGACAGGTACGGATGAGCAGTTCTTC. Translation: CATSTPGTGTDEQFF.

This clonotype was counted many times. J is TRBJ1-1 and V is TRBV6-1; D is possibly TRBD1 (5 bases). This CDR3 region has 13 residues. V lost 6 bases, J lost 1 base, and 9 bases lay in between. Germline CDR1 and CDR2: MNHNS and SASEGT. CDR3 in amino acids: CASSSGRNTEAFF. The DNA of the CDR3 is TGTGCCAGCAGCTCGGGACGGAACACTGAAGCTTTCTTT.

This clonotype was recorded many times. This chain joins TRBV2 and TRBJ1-1; D possibly corresponds to TRBD1 (6 bases). The CDR3 contains 13 residues. V lost 7 bases to trimming and J lost 0 bases, with 9 bases between them. From germline, CDR1 is SNHLY and CDR2 FYNNEI. This chain's CDR3 is CASKTGLNTEAFF. The CDR3 region has the DNA TGTGCCAGCAAAACAGGGTTGAACACTGAAGCTTTCTTT.